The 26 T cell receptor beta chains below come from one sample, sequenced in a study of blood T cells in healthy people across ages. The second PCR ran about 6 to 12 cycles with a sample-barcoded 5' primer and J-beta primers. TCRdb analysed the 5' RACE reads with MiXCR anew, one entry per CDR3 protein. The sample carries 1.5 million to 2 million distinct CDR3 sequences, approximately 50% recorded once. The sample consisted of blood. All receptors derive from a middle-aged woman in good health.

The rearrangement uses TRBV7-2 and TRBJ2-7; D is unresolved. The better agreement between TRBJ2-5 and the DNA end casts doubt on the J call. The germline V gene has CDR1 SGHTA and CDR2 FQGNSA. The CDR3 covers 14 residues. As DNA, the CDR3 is TGTGCCAGCAGCTCCCAAGGGATGTCGGAGACCCAGTACTTC. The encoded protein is CASSSQGMSETQYF.

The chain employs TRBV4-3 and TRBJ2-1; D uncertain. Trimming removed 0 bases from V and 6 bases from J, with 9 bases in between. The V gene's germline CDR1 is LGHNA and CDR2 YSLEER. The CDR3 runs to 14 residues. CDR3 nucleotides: TGCGCCAGCAGCCAAGAGGGTGACGGCAATGAGCAGTTCTTC. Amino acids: CASSQEGDGNEQFF.

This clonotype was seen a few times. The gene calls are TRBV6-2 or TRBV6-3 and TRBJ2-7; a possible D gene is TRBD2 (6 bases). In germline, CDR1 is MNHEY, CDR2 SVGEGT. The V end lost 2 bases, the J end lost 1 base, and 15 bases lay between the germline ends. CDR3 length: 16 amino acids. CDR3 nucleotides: TGTGCCAGCAGTTACGATGAGGAGGGCGGTTCCTACGAGCAGTACTTC. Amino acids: CASSYDEEGGSYEQYF.

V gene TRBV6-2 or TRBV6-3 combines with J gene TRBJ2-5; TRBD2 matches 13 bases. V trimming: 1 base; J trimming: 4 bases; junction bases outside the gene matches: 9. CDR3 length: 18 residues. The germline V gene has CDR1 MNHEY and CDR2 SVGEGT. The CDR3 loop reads CASSYFLTSGGPRETQYF. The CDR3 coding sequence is TGTGCCAGCAGTTACTTTTTGACTAGCGGGGGGCCCCGAGAGACCCAGTACTTC.

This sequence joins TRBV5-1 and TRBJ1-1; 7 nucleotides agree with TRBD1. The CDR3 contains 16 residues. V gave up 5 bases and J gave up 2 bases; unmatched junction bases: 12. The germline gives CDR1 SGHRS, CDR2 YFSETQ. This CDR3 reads CASRKGQGDLNTEAFF. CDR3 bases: TGCGCCAGCAGAAAGGGGCAGGGGGACCTCAACACTGAAGCTTTCTTT.

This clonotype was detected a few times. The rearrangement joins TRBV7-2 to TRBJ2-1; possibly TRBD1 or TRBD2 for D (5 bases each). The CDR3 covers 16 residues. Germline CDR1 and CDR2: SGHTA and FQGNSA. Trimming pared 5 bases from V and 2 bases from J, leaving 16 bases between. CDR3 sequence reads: CASSPLSGAAYNEQFF. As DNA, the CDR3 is TGTGCCAGCAGCCCCCTGTCCGGGGCAGCCTACAATGAGCAGTTCTTC.

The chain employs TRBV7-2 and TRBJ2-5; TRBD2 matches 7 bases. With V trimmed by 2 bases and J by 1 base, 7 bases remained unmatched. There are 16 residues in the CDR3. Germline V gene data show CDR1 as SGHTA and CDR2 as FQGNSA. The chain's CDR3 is CASSLLGGGFQETQYF. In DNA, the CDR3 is TGTGCCAGCAGCTTATTAGGCGGGGGTTTCCAAGAGACCCAGTACTTC.

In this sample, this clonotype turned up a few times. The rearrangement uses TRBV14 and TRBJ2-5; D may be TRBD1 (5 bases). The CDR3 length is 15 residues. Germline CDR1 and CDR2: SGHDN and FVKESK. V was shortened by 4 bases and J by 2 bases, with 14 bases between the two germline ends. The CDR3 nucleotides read TGTGCCAGCAGCCTCTTCCGGCCAGGGCAAGAGACCCAGTACTTC. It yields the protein CASSLFRPGQETQYF.

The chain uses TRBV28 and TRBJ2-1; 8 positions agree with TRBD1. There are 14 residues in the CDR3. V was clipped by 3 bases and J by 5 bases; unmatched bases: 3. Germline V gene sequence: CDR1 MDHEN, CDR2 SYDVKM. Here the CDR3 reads CASSLMGQDNEQFF. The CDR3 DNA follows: TGTGCCAGCAGTTTGATGGGACAGGACAATGAGCAGTTCTTC.

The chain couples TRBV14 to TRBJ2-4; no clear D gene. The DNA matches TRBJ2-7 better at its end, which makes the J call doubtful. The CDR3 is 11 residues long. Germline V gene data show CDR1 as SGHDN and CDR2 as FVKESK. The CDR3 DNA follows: TGTGCCAGCAGCCAGCTGTTCGAGCAGTACTTC. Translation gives CASSQLFEQYF.

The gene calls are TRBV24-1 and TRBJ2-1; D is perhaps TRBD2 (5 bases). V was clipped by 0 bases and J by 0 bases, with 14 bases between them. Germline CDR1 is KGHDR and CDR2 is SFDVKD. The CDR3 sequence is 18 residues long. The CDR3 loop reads CATSDLGSRVSSYNEQFF. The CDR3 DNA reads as TGTGCCACCAGTGATTTGGGATCGCGGGTGAGCTCCTACAATGAGCAGTTCTTC.

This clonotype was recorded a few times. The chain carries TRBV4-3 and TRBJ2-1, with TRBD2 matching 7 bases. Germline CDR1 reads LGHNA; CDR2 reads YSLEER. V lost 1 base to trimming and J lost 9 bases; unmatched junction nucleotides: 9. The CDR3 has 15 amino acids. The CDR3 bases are TGCGCCAGCAGCCAAGCATCGGCGGGGGTAGTTGAGCAGTTCTTC. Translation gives CASSQASAGVVEQFF.

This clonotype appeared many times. CDR3 DNA: TGTGCCAGCAGGCGCACAGATACGCAGTATTTT. It codes for CASRRTDTQYF. This rearrangement joins TRBV25-1 to TRBJ2-3; D unclear. The CDR3 extends over 11 amino acids. Germline V gene lookup returns CDR1 MGHDK and CDR2 SYGVNS. Deletions cut 6 bases from V and 1 base from J, with 2 bases between.

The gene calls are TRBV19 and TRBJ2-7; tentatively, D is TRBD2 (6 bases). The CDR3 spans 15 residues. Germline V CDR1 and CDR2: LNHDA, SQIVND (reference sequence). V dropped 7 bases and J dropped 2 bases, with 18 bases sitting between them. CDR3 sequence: CASIIRDFNPYEQYF. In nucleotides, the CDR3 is TGTGCCAGTATCATCCGGGACTTCAATCCCTACGAGCAGTACTTC.

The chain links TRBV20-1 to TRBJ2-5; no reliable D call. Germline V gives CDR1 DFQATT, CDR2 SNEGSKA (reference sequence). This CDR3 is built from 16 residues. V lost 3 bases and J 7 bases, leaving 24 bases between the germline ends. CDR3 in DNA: TGCAGTGCTAGCCTCCCGCCCGGGCCTAAGCGTTGGACCCAGTACTTC. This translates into CSASLPPGPKRWTQYF.

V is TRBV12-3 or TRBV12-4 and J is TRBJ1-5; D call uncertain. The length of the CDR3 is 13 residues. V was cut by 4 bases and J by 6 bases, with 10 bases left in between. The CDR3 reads CASSYRWLQPQHF. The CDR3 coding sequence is TGTGCCAGCAGTTATCGGTGGCTTCAGCCCCAGCATTTT.

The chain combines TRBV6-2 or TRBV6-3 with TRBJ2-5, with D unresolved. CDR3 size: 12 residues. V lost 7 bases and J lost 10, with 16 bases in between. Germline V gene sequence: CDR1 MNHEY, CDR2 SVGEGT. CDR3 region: CASNDPTTYQYF. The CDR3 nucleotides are TGTGCCAGCAATGATCCGACGACGTACCAGTACTTC.

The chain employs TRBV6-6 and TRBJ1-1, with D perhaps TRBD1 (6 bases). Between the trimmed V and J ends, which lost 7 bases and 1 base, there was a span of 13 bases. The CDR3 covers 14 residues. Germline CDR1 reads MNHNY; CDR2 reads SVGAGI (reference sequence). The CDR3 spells CASTLGGANTEAFF. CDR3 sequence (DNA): TGTGCCAGCACCCTAGGGGGAGCGAACACTGAAGCTTTCTTT.

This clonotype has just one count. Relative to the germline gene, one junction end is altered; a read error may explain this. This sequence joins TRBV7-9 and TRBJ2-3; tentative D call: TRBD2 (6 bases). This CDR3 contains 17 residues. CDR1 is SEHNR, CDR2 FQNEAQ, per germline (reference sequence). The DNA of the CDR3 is TGTGCCGGCAGCTTGGGGGGATCAGGTTCCCGCACAGATACGCAGTATTTT. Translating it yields CAGSLGGSGSRTDTQYF.

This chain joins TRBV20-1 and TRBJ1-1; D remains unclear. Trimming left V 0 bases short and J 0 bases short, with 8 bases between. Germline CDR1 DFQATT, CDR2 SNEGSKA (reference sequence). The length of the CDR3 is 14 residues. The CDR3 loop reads CSAREGPLNTEAFF. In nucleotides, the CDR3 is TGCAGTGCTAGAGAGGGCCCCCTGAACACTGAAGCTTTCTTT.

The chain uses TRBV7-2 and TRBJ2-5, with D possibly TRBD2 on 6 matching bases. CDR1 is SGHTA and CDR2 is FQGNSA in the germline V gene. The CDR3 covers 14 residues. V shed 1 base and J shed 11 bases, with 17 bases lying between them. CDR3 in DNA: TGTGCCAGCAGCTTAGGACCAGGGACTGGTGAGCAGTACTTC. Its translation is CASSLGPGTGEQYF.

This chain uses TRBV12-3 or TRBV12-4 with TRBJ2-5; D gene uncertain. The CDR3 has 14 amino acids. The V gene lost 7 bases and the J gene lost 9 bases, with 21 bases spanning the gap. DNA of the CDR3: TGTGCCAGCATCGAAGGTGGATCTGGTGGGGCCCAGTACTTC. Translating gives CASIEGGSGGAQYF.

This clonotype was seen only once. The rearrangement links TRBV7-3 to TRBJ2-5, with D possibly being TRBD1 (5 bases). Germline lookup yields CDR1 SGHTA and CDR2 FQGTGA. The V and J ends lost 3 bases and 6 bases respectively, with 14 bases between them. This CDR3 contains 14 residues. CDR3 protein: CASSLDIPPQTQYF. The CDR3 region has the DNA TGTGCCAGCAGCTTGGACATTCCTCCGCAGACCCAGTACTTC.

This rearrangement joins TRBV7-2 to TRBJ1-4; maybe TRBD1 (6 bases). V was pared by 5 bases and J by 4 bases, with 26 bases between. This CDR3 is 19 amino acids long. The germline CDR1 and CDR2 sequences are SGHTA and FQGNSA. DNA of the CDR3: TGTGCCAGCAGCCCCCGGTCGACAGGCTGGAGCCCGTTTAATGAAAAACTGTTTTTT. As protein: CASSPRSTGWSPFNEKLFF.

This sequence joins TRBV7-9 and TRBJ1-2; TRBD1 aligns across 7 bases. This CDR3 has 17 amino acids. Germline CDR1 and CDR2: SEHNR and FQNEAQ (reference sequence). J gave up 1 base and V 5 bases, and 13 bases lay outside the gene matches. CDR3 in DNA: TGTGCCAGCAGCGGACAAACAGGGGAGGGGAATAACTATGGCTACACCTTC. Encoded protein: CASSGQTGEGNNYGYTF.

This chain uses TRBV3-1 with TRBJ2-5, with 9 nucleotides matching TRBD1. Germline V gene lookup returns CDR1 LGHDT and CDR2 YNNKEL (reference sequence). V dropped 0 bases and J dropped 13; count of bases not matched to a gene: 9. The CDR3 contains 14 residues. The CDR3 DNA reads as TGTGCCAGCAGCCAAGATGGACAGGGGAGGGGTCTGTACTTC. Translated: CASSQDGQGRGLYF.